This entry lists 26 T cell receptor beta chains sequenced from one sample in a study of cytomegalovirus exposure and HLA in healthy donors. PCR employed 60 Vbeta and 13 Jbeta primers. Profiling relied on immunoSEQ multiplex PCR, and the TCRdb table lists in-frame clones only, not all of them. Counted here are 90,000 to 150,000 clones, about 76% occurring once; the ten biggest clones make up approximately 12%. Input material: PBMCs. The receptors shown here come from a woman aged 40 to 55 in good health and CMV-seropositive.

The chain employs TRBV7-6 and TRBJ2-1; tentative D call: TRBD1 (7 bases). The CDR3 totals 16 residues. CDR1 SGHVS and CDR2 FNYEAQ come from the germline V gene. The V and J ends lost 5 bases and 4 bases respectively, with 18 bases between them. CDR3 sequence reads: CASSPKGAGLYNEQFF. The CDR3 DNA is TGTGCCAGCAGCCCGAAGGGGGCTGGACTATACAATGAGCAGTTCTTC.

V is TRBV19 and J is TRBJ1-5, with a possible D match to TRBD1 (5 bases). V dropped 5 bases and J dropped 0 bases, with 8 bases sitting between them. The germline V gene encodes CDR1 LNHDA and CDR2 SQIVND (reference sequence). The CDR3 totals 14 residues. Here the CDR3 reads CASSLRVSNQPQHF. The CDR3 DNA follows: TGTGCCAGTAGTCTCAGGGTTAGCAATCAGCCCCAGCATTTT.

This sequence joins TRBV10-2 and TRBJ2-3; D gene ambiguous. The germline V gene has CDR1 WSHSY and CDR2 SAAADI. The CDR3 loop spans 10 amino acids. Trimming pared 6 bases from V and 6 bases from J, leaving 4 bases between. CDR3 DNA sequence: TGCGCCAGCAGCTATGATACGCAGTATTTT. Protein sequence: CASSYDTQYF.

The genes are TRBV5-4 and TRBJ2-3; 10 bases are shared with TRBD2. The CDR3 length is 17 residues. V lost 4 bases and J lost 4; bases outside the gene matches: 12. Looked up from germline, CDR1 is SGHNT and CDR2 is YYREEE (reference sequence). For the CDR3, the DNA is TGTGCCAGCAGCCGGAAGAGCGGGGGGGGCAGGTCAGATACGCAGTATTTT. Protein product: CASSRKSGGGRSDTQYF.

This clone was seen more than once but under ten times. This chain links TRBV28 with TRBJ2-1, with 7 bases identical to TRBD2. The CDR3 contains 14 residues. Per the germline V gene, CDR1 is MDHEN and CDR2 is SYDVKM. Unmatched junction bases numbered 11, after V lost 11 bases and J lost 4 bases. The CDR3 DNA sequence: TGTGCCTCTACCTCTGGGGGGGTGTACAATGAGCAGTTCTTC. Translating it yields CASTSGGVYNEQFF.

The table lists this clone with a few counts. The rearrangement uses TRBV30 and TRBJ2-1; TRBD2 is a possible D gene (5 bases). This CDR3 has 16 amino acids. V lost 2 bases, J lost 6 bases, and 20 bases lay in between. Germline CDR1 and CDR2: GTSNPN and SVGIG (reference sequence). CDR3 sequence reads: CAWSLSPWLGSNEQFF. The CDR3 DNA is TGTGCCTGGAGTTTAAGCCCGTGGCTGGGGAGCAATGAGCAGTTCTTC.

CDR3 amino acids: CASRTGQEQYF. The CDR3 coding sequence is TGCGCCAGCAGAACGGGACAGGAGCAGTACTTC. The chain couples TRBV5-1 to TRBJ2-7; TRBD1 aligns across 7 bases. The CDR3 totals 11 residues. Trimming at V came to 5 bases and at J to 7 bases, leaving 3 bases not matched to a gene. CDR1 SGHRS and CDR2 YFSETQ come from the germline V gene.

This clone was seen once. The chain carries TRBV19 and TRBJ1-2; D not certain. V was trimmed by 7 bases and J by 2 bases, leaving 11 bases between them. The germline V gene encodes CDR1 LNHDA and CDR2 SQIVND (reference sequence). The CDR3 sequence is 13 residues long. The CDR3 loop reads CASTSKRNYGYTF. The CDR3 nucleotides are TGTGCCAGTACCTCAAAGAGAAACTATGGCTACACCTTC.

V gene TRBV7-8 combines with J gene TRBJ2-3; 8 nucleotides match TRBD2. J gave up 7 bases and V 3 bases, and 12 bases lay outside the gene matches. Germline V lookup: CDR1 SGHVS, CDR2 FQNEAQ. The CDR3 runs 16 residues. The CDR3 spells CASSFLLAGGTHTQYF. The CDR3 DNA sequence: TGTGCCAGCAGCTTCCTCCTGGCGGGGGGAACGCATACGCAGTATTTT.

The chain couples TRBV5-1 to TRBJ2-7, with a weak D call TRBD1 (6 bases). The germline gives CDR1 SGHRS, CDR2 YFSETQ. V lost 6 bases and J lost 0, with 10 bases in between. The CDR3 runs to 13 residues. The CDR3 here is CASNQGYSYEQYF. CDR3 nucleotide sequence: TGCGCCAGCAATCAGGGGTACTCCTACGAGCAGTACTTC.

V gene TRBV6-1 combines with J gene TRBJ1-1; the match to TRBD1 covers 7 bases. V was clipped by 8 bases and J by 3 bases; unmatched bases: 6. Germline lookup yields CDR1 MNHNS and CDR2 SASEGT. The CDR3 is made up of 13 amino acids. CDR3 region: CASRGQEYTEAFF. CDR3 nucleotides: TGTGCCAGCCGAGGACAGGAGTACACTGAAGCTTTCTTT.

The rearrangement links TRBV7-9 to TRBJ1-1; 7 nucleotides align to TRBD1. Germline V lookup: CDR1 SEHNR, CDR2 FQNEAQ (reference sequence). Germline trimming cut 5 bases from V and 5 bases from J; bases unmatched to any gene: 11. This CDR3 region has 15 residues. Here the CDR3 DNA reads TGTGCCAGCAGCCATCACCGGACAGGCAAAACTGAAGCTTTCTTT. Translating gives CASSHHRTGKTEAFF.

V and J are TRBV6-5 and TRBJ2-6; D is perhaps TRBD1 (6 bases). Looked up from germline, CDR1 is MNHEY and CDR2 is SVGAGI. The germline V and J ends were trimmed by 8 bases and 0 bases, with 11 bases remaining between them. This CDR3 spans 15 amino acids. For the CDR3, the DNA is TGTGCCAGCCGGGACACTTACTCTGGGGCCAACGTCCTGACTTTC. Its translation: CASRDTYSGANVLTF.

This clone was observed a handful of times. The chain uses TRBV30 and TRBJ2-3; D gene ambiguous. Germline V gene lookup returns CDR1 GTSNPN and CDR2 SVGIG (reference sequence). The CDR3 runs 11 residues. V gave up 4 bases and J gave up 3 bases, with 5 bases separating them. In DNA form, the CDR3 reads TGTGCCTGGACACTGACAGATACGCAGTATTTT. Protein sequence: CAWTLTDTQYF. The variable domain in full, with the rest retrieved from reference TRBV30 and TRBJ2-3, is SQTIHQWPATLVQPVGSPLSLECTVEGTSNPNLYWYRQAAGRGLQLLFYSVGIGQISSEVPQNLSASRPQDRQFILSSKKLLLSDSGFYLCAWTLTDTQYFGPGTRLTVL.

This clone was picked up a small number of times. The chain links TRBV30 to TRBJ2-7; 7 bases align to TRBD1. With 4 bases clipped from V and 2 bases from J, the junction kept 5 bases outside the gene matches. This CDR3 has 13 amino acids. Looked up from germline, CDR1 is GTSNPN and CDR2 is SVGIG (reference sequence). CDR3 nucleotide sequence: TGTGCCTGGAAGCGACAGGGCGCCTACGAGCAGTACTTC. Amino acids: CAWKRQGAYEQYF.

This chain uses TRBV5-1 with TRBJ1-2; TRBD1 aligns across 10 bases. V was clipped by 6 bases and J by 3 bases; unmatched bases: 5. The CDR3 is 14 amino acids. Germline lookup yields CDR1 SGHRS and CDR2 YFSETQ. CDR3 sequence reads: CASTVDRGDYGYTF. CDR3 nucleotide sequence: TGCGCCAGCACCGTGGACAGGGGGGACTATGGCTACACCTTC.

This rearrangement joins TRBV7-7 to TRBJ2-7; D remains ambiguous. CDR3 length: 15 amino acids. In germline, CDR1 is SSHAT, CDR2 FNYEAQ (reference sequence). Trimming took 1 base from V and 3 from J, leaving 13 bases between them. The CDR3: CASSLGPMTFYEQYF. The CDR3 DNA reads TGTGCCAGCAGCTTAGGACCCATGACATTCTACGAGCAGTACTTC.

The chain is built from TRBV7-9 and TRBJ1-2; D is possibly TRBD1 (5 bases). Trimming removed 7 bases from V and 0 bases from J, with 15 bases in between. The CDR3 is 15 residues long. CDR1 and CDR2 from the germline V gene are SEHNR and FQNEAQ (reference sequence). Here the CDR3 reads CASNSQAGTNYGYTF. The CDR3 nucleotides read TGTGCCAGCAACTCACAGGCCGGAACTAACTATGGCTACACCTTC.

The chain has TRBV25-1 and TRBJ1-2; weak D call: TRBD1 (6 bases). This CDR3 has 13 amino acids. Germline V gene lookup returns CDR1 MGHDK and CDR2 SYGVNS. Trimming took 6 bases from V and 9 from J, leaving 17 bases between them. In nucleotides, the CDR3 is TGTGCCAGCAGCCCACAGGGCTGGGGGAGCTACACCTTC. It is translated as CASSPQGWGSYTF.

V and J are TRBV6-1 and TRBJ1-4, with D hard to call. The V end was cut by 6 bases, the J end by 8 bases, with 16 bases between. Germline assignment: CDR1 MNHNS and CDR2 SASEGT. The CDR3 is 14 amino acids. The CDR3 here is CASSPRVEREKLFF. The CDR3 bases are TGTGCCAGCAGCCCGAGGGTGGAGCGCGAAAAACTGTTTTTT.

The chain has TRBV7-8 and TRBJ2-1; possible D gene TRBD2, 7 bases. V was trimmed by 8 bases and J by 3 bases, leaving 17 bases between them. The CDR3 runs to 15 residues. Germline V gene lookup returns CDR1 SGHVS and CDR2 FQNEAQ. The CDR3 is CASSTGRGGYNEQFF. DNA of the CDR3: TGTGCCAGCTCAACCGGAAGGGGGGGCTACAATGAGCAGTTCTTC.

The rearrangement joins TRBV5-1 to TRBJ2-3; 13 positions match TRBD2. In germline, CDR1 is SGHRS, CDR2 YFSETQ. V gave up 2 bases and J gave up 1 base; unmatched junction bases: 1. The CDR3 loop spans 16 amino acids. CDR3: CASSFTSGGGTDTQYF. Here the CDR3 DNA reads TGCGCCAGCAGCTTCACTAGCGGGGGGGGCACAGATACGCAGTATTTT.

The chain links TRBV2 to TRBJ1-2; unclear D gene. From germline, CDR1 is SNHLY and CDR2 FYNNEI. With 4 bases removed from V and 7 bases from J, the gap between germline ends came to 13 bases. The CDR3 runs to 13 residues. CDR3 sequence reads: CASSVRGGGGYTF. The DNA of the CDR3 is TGTGCCAGCAGTGTACGAGGAGGAGGTGGCTACACCTTC.

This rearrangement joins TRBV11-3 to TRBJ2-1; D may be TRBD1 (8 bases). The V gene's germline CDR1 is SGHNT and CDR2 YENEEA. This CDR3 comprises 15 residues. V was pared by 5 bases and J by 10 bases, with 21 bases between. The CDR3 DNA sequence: TGTGCCAGCAGCCGTAGCGGGCAGGGGGCGGGGGAGCAGTTCTTC. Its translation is CASSRSGQGAGEQFF.

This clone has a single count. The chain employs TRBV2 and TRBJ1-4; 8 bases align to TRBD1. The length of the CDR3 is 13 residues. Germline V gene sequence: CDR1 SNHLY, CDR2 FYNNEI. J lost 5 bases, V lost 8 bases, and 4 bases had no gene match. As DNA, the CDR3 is TGTGCCAGCGGGGGACAGGCAAATGAAAAACTGTTTTTT. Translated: CASGGQANEKLFF.

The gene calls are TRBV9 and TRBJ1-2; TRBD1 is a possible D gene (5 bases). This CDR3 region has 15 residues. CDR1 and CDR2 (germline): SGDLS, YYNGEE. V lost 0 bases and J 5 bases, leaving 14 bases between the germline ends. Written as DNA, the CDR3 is TGTGCCAGCAGCGTAGACCCCCAGACAGCTTATGGCTACACCTTC. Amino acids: CASSVDPQTAYGYTF.